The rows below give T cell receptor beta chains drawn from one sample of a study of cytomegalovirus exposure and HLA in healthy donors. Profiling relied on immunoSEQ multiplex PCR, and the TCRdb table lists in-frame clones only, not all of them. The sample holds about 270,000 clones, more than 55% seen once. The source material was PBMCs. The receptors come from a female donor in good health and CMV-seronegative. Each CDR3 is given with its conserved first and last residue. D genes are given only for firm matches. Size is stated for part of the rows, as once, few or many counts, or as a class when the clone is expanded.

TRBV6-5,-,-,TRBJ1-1,CASSYGGGPAEAFF,TGTGCCAGCAGTTACGGGGGGGGTCCCGCTGAAGCTTTCTTT
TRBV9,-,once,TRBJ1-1,CASSVRGQWETEAFF,TGTGCCAGCAGCGTGAGGGGACAATGGGAGACTGAAGCTTTCTTT
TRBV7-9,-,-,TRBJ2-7,CARFKGSHEQYF,TGTGCCAGATTTAAGGGGTCCCACGAGCAGTACTTC
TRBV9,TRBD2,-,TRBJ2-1,CASSDSGNGYNEQFF,TGTGCCAGCAGCGATAGCGGGAATGGGTACAATGAGCAGTTCTTC
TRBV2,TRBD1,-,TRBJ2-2,CASSVEQGANTGELFF,TGTGCCAGCAGTGTGGAACAGGGGGCGAACACCGGGGAGCTGTTTTTT
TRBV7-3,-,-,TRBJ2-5,CASSSTLGGTQYF,TGTGCCAGCAGCTCCACGTTAGGGGGGACCCAGTACTTC
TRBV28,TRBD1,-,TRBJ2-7,CASSLTPLQGGFSYEQYF,TGTGCCAGCAGCCTGACGCCGTTACAGGGGGGCTTTTCCTACGAGCAGTACTTC
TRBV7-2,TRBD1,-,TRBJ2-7,CASSSPGQGYEQYF,TGTGCCAGCAGCTCACCGGGACAGGGATACGAGCAGTACTTC
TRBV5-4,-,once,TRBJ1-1,CATYRDRNTEAFF,TGTGCCACTTACAGGGACCGGAACACTGAAGCTTTCTTT
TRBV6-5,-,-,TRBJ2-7,CASSRTADPYEQYF,TGTGCCAGCAGCCGGACAGCCGACCCCTACGAGCAGTACTTC
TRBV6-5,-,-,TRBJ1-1,CASSEDTNTEAFF,TGTGCCAGCAGTGAGGACACGAACACTGAAGCTTTCTTT
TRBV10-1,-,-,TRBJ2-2,CASSESMEYTGELFF,TGCGCCAGCAGTGAGTCAATGGAGTACACCGGGGAGCTGTTTTTT
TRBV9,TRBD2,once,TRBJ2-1,CASSDPPGGRADSEQFF,TGTGCCAGCAGCGATCCCCCTGGCGGGAGGGCCGACAGTGAGCAGTTCTTC
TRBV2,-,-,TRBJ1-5,CASTKGVNQPQHF,TGTGCCAGCACCAAAGGGGTAAATCAGCCCCAGCATTTT
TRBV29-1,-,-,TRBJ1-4,CSVTGSGEKLFF,TGCAGCGTCACAGGGTCCGGGGAAAAACTGTTTTTT
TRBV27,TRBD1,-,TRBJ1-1,CASSFGTGSTEAFF,TGTGCCAGCAGTTTCGGGACAGGGAGCACTGAAGCTTTCTTT
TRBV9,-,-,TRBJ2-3,CASSRGQGTQYF,TGTGCCAGCAGCCGAGGTCAAGGTACGCAGTATTTT